The entry that follows covers one TCR beta chain sequence. No antigen is known for it. Base quality data are lacking; no much larger clone is found one base away. Measured from the cysteine to the phenylalanine, the CDR3 is 16 residues long. The kept DNA is CDR3 alone, 48 bases in frame from the first base. V lost 6 bases and J lost 1 base; the stretch between them is 16 bases long. The germline V gene (reference sequence) provides CDR1 MNHEY and CDR2 SMNVEV. This specimen comes from a study of T cell repertoires in cytomegalovirus infection (dated by TCRdb to 2018 to 2020). Notes on the research overall: Recently identified HLA-C-restricted CMV epitopes, whose presentation resists viral immunomodulation, were targeted by peptide stimulations together with well-studied HLA-B-restricted epitopes. The HLA type of each donor mattered for the analysis, because public TCR beta signatures pointed to carriage of CMV infection along with the matching HLA type. The investigation overall reported the following: The ex vivo response was dominated by HLA-C-restricted CMV-specific TCR beta clonotypes, and the single most frequent clonotype in two of eight donors was supplied by these HLA-C-restricted clonotypes. In both this cohort and an independent cohort of 300 to 450 donors, the cumulative frequency of public TCR beta family members distinguished carriers of CMV infection plus the relevant HLA type.

The sample's treatment or condition, from its label and the paper: in vitro stimulation with specific CMV peptide epitopes to enrich CMV-specific T cells. The sequencer was an Illumina HiSeq 1500. TCRdb reran the public reads through fastp at Q25 and MiXCR, keeping productive beta chains. Identical CDR3 proteins give one entry, which carries the most common genes and DNA. The sample includes some 560,000 distinct CDR3 sequences, with 40% observed a single time. Of the sample, more than 40% falls within the top ten clones. This receptor was taken from a human donor in good health (CMV status not recorded). Some clones in this sample may be carry-over from other donors' samples. This sample comprised cultured PBMCs, obtained from culture after CMV antigen stimulation. The sequence joins TRBV27 to TRBJ1-5; the D gene is perhaps TRBD1, from 6 matching bases. The CDR3: CASSSGGGRSNQPQHF. The nucleotide sequence is TGTGCCAGCAGCTCGGGAGGGGGTAGGAGCAATCAGCCCCAGCATTTT.